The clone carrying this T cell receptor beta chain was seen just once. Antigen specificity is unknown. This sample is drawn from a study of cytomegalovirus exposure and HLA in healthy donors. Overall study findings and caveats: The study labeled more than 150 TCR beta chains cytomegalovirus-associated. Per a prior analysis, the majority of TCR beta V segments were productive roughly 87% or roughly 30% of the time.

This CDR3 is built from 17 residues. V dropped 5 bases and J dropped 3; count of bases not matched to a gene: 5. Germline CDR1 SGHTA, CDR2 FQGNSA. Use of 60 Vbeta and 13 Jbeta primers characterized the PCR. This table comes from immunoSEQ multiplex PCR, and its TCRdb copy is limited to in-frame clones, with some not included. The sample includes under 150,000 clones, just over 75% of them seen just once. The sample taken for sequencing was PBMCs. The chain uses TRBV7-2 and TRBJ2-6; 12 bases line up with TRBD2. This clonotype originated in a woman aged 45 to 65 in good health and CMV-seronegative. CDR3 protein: CASSQTSGRGGANVLTF. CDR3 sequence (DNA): TGTGCCAGCAGCCAGACTAGCGGGAGAGGTGGGGCCAACGTCCTGACTTTC.